This TCR beta chain appears in the sequencing data of a study of cytomegalovirus exposure and HLA in healthy donors. The study's findings and limits: Other equally common chains were less clonally expanded than HLA-associated TCR beta chains, a later analysis showed. In a later analysis, an Asian-associated ancestry cluster reportedly showed fewer N-insertions than the roughly 730-donor mean.

Comments on this clone: No antigen is known for it.

Both 60 Vbeta primers and 13 Jbeta primers went into the PCR. The assay was immunoSEQ multiplex PCR, and TCRdb's table has in-frame clones only and misses some. This table holds 90,000 to 140,000 clones, 75% to 85% found once. The TCR was taken from a man younger than 45 in good health and CMV-seronegative. The source material was PBMCs.

CDR3 in amino acids: CASSLGDQAQQFF. The CDR3 DNA sequence: TGCGCCAGCAGCTTGGGCGACCAGGCGCAACAGTTCTTC. The chain employs TRBV5-1 and TRBJ2-1; D is unresolved. Germline CDR1 is SGHRS and CDR2 is YFSETQ. The CDR3 sequence is 13 residues long. The V end lost 0 bases, the J end lost 13 bases, and 14 bases lay between the germline ends.